This T cell receptor beta chain was recorded in a study of PD-1 blockade in classical Hodgkin lymphoma. Study-wide findings and caveats: A reduction in baseline TCR diversity was reportedly seen in newly diagnosed patients relative to healthy donors.

The germline gives CDR1 SGHRS, CDR2 YFSETQ. The V end was cut by 5 bases, the J end by 2 bases, with 10 bases between. This CDR3 is built from 13 residues. Produced via immunoSEQ multiplex PCR; TCRdb's table is partial and in-frame only. The sample consists of around 14,000 clones, 91% of them appearing once. On this clone: Its antigen is unknown.

Time point of the sample: newly diagnosed, previously untreated cHL patient sample. PBMCs were thawed, and CD8+ T cells were then isolated from them by magnetic negative selection. V usage is TRBV5-1 and J usage is TRBJ1-2; unclear D gene. The TCR sequence derives from a human donor with classical Hodgkin lymphoma. Sequenced sample: CD8+ T cells from blood. Written as DNA, the CDR3 is TGCGCCAGCAGGGTAGGGTCCAACTATGGCTACACCTTC. It specifies CASRVGSNYGYTF.